These 4 T cell receptor beta chains came from one sample sequenced in a study of blood T cells in healthy people across ages (dated by TCRdb to between 2014 and 2017). The library was obtained by 5' RACE. Instrument on record: Illumina HiSeq 2500. A second about 7 to 11 cycle PCR used a sample-barcoded 5' primer and a J-beta primer mix. TCRdb cleaned the public reads at Q25 with fastp, built clones with MiXCR and kept in-frame beta chains. Merged by CDR3 protein, the rows form single entries marked with the most common genes and DNA. This sample is represented by around 1,500,000 distinct CDR3 sequences; about 28% of them were singletons. More than 6% of the sample is taken by the ten largest. The sequencing input was blood. The receptor source for this set is a woman aged 25 to 39 in good health.

The chain uses TRBV29-1 and TRBJ1-4; D uncertain. The CDR3 is made up of 13 amino acids. The germline gives CDR1 SQVTM, CDR2 ANQGSEA. The V gene lost 6 bases and the J gene lost 5 bases, with 13 bases spanning the gap. CDR3 DNA sequence: TGCAGCGTAGGTTCGGCCCCAAATGAAAAACTGTTTTTT. Amino acid sequence: CSVGSAPNEKLFF.

This clonotype has ten or more counts. This sequence joins TRBV12-3 or TRBV12-4 and TRBJ1-5; a weak D match, TRBD1 (5 bases). Trimming removed 6 bases at V and 2 bases at J, with 11 bases between. This CDR3 region has 14 residues. The CDR3 here is CASRDIRGNQPQHF. CDR3 DNA: TGTGCCAGCAGGGACATAAGAGGCAATCAGCCCCAGCATTTT.

V is TRBV28 and J is TRBJ2-1; D is perhaps TRBD1 (7 bases). The CDR3 is 16 residues long. Germline lookup yields CDR1 MDHEN and CDR2 SYDVKM. V lost 6 bases and J lost 0, with 15 bases in between. The CDR3 reads CASSSGGRSSYNEQFF. DNA for the CDR3: TGTGCCAGCAGCTCAGGGGGGCGAAGCTCCTACAATGAGCAGTTCTTC.

The table lists this clonotype with a few counts. The chain recombines TRBV6-5 with TRBJ2-7; TRBD2 matches at 8 bases. The CDR3 runs to 16 residues. From germline, CDR1 is MNHEY and CDR2 SVGAGI. V shed 6 bases and J 2 bases; nucleotides not matched to a gene: 12. The CDR3 is CASRRLKREPTYEQYF. CDR3 DNA: TGTGCCAGCAGACGTCTCAAGCGGGAGCCCACCTACGAGCAGTACTTC.